What follows are 14 T cell receptor beta chains derived from one specimen sequenced in a study of blood T cell repertoires in COVID-19 (dated by TCRdb to 2018 to 2020). Receptor amplification or capture employed the immunoSEQ multiplex PCR assay. TCRdb obtained this table from immuneACCESS and retained in-frame rearrangements with V and J assigned. These tables miss some clones; where compared with another copy, unresolved V genes account for less than half of the shortfall, and the remainder is unexplained. Here the sample has fewer than 150,000 clones; 90% occur a single time. The top ten hold approximately 4.4% of the sample. The sequencing sample was made of peripheral blood. Receptors were obtained from a woman aged 45-60 years with acute or convalescent COVID-19.

This CDR3 reads CASTLTGAPYGYTF. The CDR3 DNA sequence: TGTGCCAGCACCCTGACAGGGGCACCTTATGGCTACACCTTC. This sequence joins TRBV28 and TRBJ1-2; 8 positions agree with TRBD1. Per germline, CDR1 MDHEN and CDR2 SYDVKM. This CDR3 spans 14 amino acids. Trimming cost V 7 bases and J 5 bases; bases outside gene matches: 9.

This clone appeared a single time. The rearrangement joins TRBV7-8 to TRBJ1-1; D perhaps matches TRBD1 (5 bases). Germline-derived CDR1 and CDR2 are SGHVS and FQNEAQ. V was clipped by 4 bases and J by 7 bases, with 25 bases between them. The CDR3 has 17 residues. The CDR3 DNA sequence: TGTGCCAGCAGCTCCCGACTAGGGGTAGCCCCCGAGATTGAAGCTTTCTTT. Translating gives CASSSRLGVAPEIEAFF.

This chain links TRBV24-1 with TRBJ2-1, with 8 bases lining up with TRBD2. Germline V gene sequence: CDR1 KGHDR, CDR2 SFDVKD. The CDR3 runs to 16 residues. With V trimmed by 3 bases and J by 8 bases, 11 bases remained unmatched. DNA for the CDR3: TGTGCCACCAGTGATCCGGAGAGCGGAGCGGGAGATGAGCAGTTCTTC. It specifies CATSDPESGAGDEQFF.

The gene calls are TRBV10-3 and TRBJ1-2; 8 positions match TRBD1. CDR1 is ENHRY, CDR2 SYGVKD, per germline. The V and J ends lost 8 bases and 0 bases, in that order; junction bases with no gene match: 8. This CDR3 has 15 amino acids. CDR3 protein: CAIGTGTGPNYGYTF. The DNA of the CDR3 is TGTGCCATCGGGACCGGGACAGGACCTAACTATGGCTACACCTTC.

J is TRBJ1-6 and V is TRBV7-3; TRBD1 is a possible D gene (6 bases). The CDR3 contains 14 residues. The V gene's germline CDR1 is SGHTA and CDR2 FQGTGA. The V and J ends lost 3 bases and 9 bases respectively, with 12 bases between them. This CDR3 is CASSFTGYGSPLHF. The CDR3, as DNA: TGTGCCAGCAGCTTTACAGGGTACGGTTCACCCCTCCACTTT.

The chain employs TRBV5-6 and TRBJ2-7, with TRBD1 matching over 9 bases. Germline V gene sequence: CDR1 SGHDT, CDR2 YYEEEE. The CDR3 consists of 15 residues. With V trimmed by 3 bases and J by 6 bases, 10 bases remained unmatched. In nucleotides, the CDR3 is TGTGCCAGCAGCTGGGGGGACAGGGACAGTAGCGAGCAGTACTTC. It encodes CASSWGDRDSSEQYF.

The chain combines TRBV30 with TRBJ2-1; 15 bases map to TRBD2. Germline values: CDR1 GTSNPN, CDR2 SVGIG (reference sequence). This CDR3 is 15 amino acids long. J lost 7 bases, V lost 8 bases, and 9 bases had no gene match. The CDR3 loop reads CAVSGLAGGFNEQFF. The CDR3 DNA sequence: TGTGCCGTCTCGGGACTAGCGGGAGGTTTTAATGAGCAGTTCTTC.

The rearrangement joins TRBV2 to TRBJ2-5; 12 nucleotides match TRBD2. The germline gives CDR1 SNHLY, CDR2 FYNNEI. The V and J ends lost 6 bases and 4 bases, in that order; junction bases with no gene match: 0. This CDR3 has 13 amino acids. CDR3 in DNA: TGTGCCAGCAGGGGACTAGCGGGAGAGACCCAGTACTTC. Protein product: CASRGLAGETQYF.

The chain uses TRBV2 and TRBJ1-1; D is possibly TRBD1 (5 bases). The CDR3 runs 13 residues. V dropped 6 bases and J dropped 5 bases, with 13 bases sitting between them. Germline CDR1 SNHLY, CDR2 FYNNEI. The CDR3 DNA reads as TGTGCCAGCAGCTGGGGGGGTGCAACTGAAGCTTTCTTT. Protein sequence: CASSWGGATEAFF.

The chain employs TRBV10-3 and TRBJ1-5, with 9 bases that match TRBD1. Germline CDR1 reads ENHRY; CDR2 reads SYGVKD. V was pared by 5 bases and J by 7 bases, with 12 bases of the junction left unmatched. The length of the CDR3 is 16 residues. CDR3 sequence (DNA): TGTGCCATCAGTCCCTCACAGGGGGCCGAAAGGCAGCCCCAGCATTTT. This gives the protein CAISPSQGAERQPQHF.

The gene calls are TRBV30 and TRBJ1-1; 9 bases map to TRBD1. The germline CDR1 and CDR2 sequences are GTSNPN and SVGIG (reference sequence). The V and J ends lost 1 base and 10 bases, in that order; junction bases with no gene match: 10. This CDR3 has 14 residues. Here the CDR3 reads CAWSAYRGRGGAFF. CDR3 coding DNA: TGTGCCTGGAGTGCTTACAGGGGGCGCGGGGGAGCTTTCTTT.

This chain links TRBV6-2 or TRBV6-3 with TRBJ1-2; D not resolved. Trimming left V 0 bases short and J 8 bases short, with 10 bases between. The length of the CDR3 is 13 residues. Germline lookup yields CDR1 MNHEY and CDR2 SVGEGT. CDR3 in amino acids: CASSYSAEWGYTF. The CDR3 DNA reads as TGTGCCAGCAGTTACTCGGCGGAGTGGGGCTACACCTTC.

On this clone itself: This sample also contains other DNA sequences that code for the same CDR3. The chain employs TRBV28 and TRBJ2-3; tentative D call: TRBD1 (5 bases). The CDR3 spans 14 residues. Germline assignment: CDR1 MDHEN and CDR2 SYDVKM. The V end was cut by 3 bases, the J end by 0 bases, with 7 bases between. CDR3 in DNA: TGTGCCAGCAGTTTGACAGTTAGCACAGATACGCAGTATTTT. Translated: CASSLTVSTDTQYF.

The rearrangement joins TRBV5-1 to TRBJ2-6, with D possibly TRBD2 on 5 matching bases. The germline gives CDR1 SGHRS, CDR2 YFSETQ. This CDR3 spans 15 amino acids. Trimming took 4 bases from V and 0 from J, leaving 8 bases between them. Written as DNA, the CDR3 is TGCGCCAGCAGCCCGGGATCCTCTGGGGCCAACGTCCTGACTTTC. As protein: CASSPGSSGANVLTF.